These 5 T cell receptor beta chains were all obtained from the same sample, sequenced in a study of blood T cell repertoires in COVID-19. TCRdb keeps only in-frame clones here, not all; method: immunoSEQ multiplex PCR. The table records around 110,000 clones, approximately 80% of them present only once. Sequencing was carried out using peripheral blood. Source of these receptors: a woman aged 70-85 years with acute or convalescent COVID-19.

For the CDR3, the DNA is TGTGCCAGCAGGCCTACCGGGACAGGGCCTTTGTACACCTTC. Residues: CASRPTGTGPLYTF. V is TRBV6-2 or TRBV6-3 and J is TRBJ1-2; 9 nucleotides agree with TRBD1. The CDR3 is 14 residues long. V shed 6 bases and J 11 bases; nucleotides not matched to a gene: 13. CDR1 and CDR2 (germline): MNHEY, SVGEGT.

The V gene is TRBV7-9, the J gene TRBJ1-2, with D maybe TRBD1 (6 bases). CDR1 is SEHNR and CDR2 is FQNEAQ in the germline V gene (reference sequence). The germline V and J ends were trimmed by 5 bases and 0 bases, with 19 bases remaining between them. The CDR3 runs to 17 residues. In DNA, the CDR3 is TGTGCCAGCAGCCCGGGGGGGGGACACAGAGCTAACTATGGCTACACCTTC. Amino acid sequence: CASSPGGGHRANYGYTF.

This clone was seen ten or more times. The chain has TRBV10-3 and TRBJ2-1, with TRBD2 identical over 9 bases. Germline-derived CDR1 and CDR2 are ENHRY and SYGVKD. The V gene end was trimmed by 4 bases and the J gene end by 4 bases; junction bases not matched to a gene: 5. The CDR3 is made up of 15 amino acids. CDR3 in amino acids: CAISGLAEGYNEQFF. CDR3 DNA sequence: TGTGCCATCAGTGGACTAGCGGAAGGTTACAATGAGCAGTTCTTC.

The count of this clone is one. CDR3 sequence reads: CASSQMVATEAFF. CDR3 bases: TGTGCCAGCAGCCAGATGGTGGCCACTGAAGCTTTCTTT. The J gene is TRBJ1-1, the V gene TRBV11-3, with no clear D. V was clipped by 5 bases and J by 4 bases, with 11 bases between them. Germline V gives CDR1 SGHNT, CDR2 YENEEA. The CDR3 covers 13 residues.

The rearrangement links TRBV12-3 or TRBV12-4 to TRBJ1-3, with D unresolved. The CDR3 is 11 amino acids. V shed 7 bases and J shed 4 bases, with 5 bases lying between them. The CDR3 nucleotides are TGTGCCAGCACGCGGGGAAACACCATATATTTT. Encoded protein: CASTRGNTIYF.